These 6 T cell receptor beta chains originate from one sample sequenced in a study of OX40 agonist ivuxolimab in advanced cancers. The data were produced by immunoSEQ multiplex PCR, yet TCRdb's version contains in-frame clones alone and is incomplete. The table includes roughly 32,000 clones, roughly 90% detected once. Material: CD4+ or CD8+ T cells sorted from blood, obtained in a trial of the OX40 agonist ivuxolimab. The receptors were sampled from an adult with an advanced solid tumor such as melanoma, head and neck, liver or kidney cancer.

The chain couples TRBV7-8 to TRBJ1-2; 8 bases line up with TRBD1. The ends lost 5 bases at V and 3 bases at J; junction bases unmatched: 5. Germline CDR1 and CDR2: SGHVS and FQNEAQ. The CDR3 is 14 amino acids. The CDR3 nucleotides read TGTGCCAGCAGCCCGGAGACAGGGGACTATGGCTACACCTTC. It is translated as CASSPETGDYGYTF.

This chain connects TRBV19 to TRBJ2-1, with a possible D match to TRBD2 (6 bases). V dropped 1 base and J dropped 4 bases, with 17 bases sitting between them. Germline-derived CDR1 and CDR2 are LNHDA and SQIVND (reference sequence). There are 17 residues in the CDR3. The CDR3 reads CASSIGRGLPFYNEQFF. The DNA of the CDR3 is TGTGCCAGTAGTATAGGGAGGGGCCTTCCCTTTTACAATGAGCAGTTCTTC.

The chain recombines TRBV5-1 with TRBJ2-2, with a weak D call TRBD2 (5 bases). V lost 4 bases and J lost 10, with 11 bases in between. This CDR3 contains 12 residues. CDR1 is SGHRS, CDR2 YFSETQ, per germline. Written as DNA, the CDR3 is TGCGCCAGCAGCCTACCCCGGGAGGAGCTGTTTTTT. Translated: CASSLPREELFF.

This chain joins TRBV6-5 and TRBJ1-2; D is uncertain. Trimming removed 2 bases from V and 14 bases from J, with 18 bases in between. Germline V gene data show CDR1 as MNHEY and CDR2 as SVGAGI. The CDR3 has 13 residues. The CDR3 is CASSYPTDGLCTF. The CDR3 coding sequence is TGTGCCAGCAGTTACCCCACAGACGGGCTATGTACCTTC.

The gene calls are TRBV7-9 and TRBJ2-6; D not certain. The CDR3 totals 15 residues. The V end was cut by 3 bases, the J end by 4 bases, with 10 bases between. Germline assignment: CDR1 SEHNR and CDR2 FQNEAQ (reference sequence). The CDR3 coding sequence is TGTGCCAGCAGCTTTGGACCCAACGGGGCCAACGTCCTGACTTTC. It yields the protein CASSFGPNGANVLTF.

V gene TRBV18 combines with J gene TRBJ1-1; D not certain. From germline, CDR1 is KGHSH and CDR2 LQKENI. V lost 3 bases, J lost 11 bases, and 16 bases lay in between. This CDR3 comprises 13 residues. CDR3 DNA sequence: TGTGCCAGCTCACCTATTGGGGTCTGGGAGGCTTTCTTT. Amino acid sequence: CASSPIGVWEAFF.